This T cell receptor beta chain was identified in a study of T-cell memory formation after mild COVID-19 (dated by TCRdb to about 2021). In terms of the full investigation: TCR sequence clusters from the two donors were found to be largely donor specific. In a couple of donors, T-cell clones that expanded and contracted after mild COVID-19 were tracked by sequencing TCRalpha and TCRbeta repertoires over time. The cohort comprised two young, previously healthy adult volunteers, one female and one male. The research as a whole found: SARS-CoV-2 specificity of the second-wave clones peaking on day 37 was not confirmed. Contracting CD4+ clones were located mainly in the CM and EM memory subsets, whereas CD8+ clones were found to be enriched in EMRA. Only a couple of mild cases were covered in the study, and larger cohorts including severe cases with pre-infection samples were considered necessary. Some responding clones were found in pre-infection memory, which suggests that pre-existing cross-reactive memory T cells took part in the SARS-CoV-2 response. Clones contracting from day 15 to 85 had balanced CD4/CD8 phenotypes, while a second wave expanding from day 15 to 37 was biased towards CD4+.

From a lookup of the germline V gene, CDR1 and CDR2 are MGHDK and SYGVNS. Germline trimming amounts to 4 bases on V and 10 bases on J, with 13 as the count of junction bases outside the gene matches. From the cysteine up to the phenylalanine, the CDR3 has a length of 15 residues. Just CDR3 DNA is preserved here, 45 bases in frame from base 1. Ficoll-Paque density gradient centrifugation was the method used to isolate PBMCs. This clonotype has more than one count but fewer than ten. It lacks a known antigen. Per-base quality was not reported, and no clone a single base away is much larger than it. The sequencer listed for this sample is Illumina NovaSeq 6000. cDNA libraries for TCRalpha and TCRbeta were prepared by 5'RACE using constant-segment primers, with sample barcodes and unique molecular identifiers added. RNA was extracted from every sample with Trizol reagent. Library amplification was performed in two PCR steps, and a second sample barcode and Illumina TruSeq adapters were introduced in the second step. The libraries were sequenced on an Illumina NovaSeq using 2 x 150 bp paired-end reads. In the authors' own workflow: Reads were demultiplexed and collapsed into UMI-guided consensus sequences with migec v1.2.7. Using mixcr v2.1.11, UMI consensuses were aligned to TRA and TRB V and J templates and then assembled into clonotypes. Expanded or contracted clonotypes were those called significant by both edgeR and NoisET, with noise models trained on biological replicates. For edgeR calls, the cutoffs were a false discovery rate-adjusted p below 0.01 and a log2 fold-change threshold of 1. As an exploratory analysis of dynamics, max-normalized trajectories of the 1000 most abundant clonotypes were examined by PCA with hierarchical clustering. Separately sequenced CD4+ and CD8+ repertoires were used to assign the CD4 or CD8 phenotype of responding clones. TCRdb itself trimmed the public reads at Q25 with fastp, ran MiXCR and retained productive beta chains. Identical CDR3 proteins give one entry, which carries the most common genes and DNA. The V and J calls follow TCRdb's processing rather than the paper's. For this sample the table gives around 310,000 distinct CDR3 sequences, of which 13% to 15% were detected only once. Jointly, the top ten make up roughly a fifth of the sample.

This clonotype originated in a man between 18 and 35 years old who had mild COVID-19 (a few samples of this study predate the infection). The sample titles of this study are shuffled in the database, so cell type and time point are left out; the donor was told from shared clones. In this chain, TRBV25-1 is recombined with TRBJ2-1; TRBD1 agrees with 7 junctional bases. Sequenced material: PBMCs or a T cell subset sorted from them (not recorded which). Read as DNA, the sequence is TGTGCCAGCAGTGGTTCCGGGACAGCCTTAGAGGAGCAGTTCTTC. Its protein product is CASSGSGTALEEQFF.